This note documents a single TCR beta chain sequence. There is no known antigen for this receptor. The sample holds no much larger clone one base away, and base qualities are not on file. This record belongs to a study of blood T cells in healthy people across ages (dated by TCRdb to the mid-2010s). As for the study more broadly: Template switching captured roughly one uniquely barcoded TCR beta cDNA molecule per two T cells in model experiments. The donors were split into four age groups: young (average 16 years), middle-aged (around 40), aged (more than 55) and long-lived (roughly 80). Donors of different ages were randomly distributed across sequencing lanes to avoid experimental bias. For two donors (one aged 18 to 30 and one aged 80 or older), the study analyzed two additional independent replicas of 1 million unique cDNA reads from the same blood draw. Using deep sequencing normalized with unique cDNA molecular identifiers, the study measured how TCR beta repertoire diversity changes with age. Study-wide findings and limitations: The percentage of naive T cells measured by flow cytometry correlated strongly with observed TCR beta diversity. Observed TCR beta diversity per million T cells fell roughly linearly with age, and a significant reduction was already apparent by age approximately 41. Compared with the aged group, the long-lived group had more naive CD4+ T cells, fewer expanded clones and increased TCR diversity, suggesting age selection. Estimates of total diversity based on one million sequenced T cells were regarded as lower bounds and as underestimates. Donor CMV infection status was unknown, potentially confounding age-related changes in expanded clonotypes. Conclusive comparison of naive and antigen-experienced compartments was prevented by the profiling of bulk unsorted PBMCs.

The roughly 42 donors, aged about 6 to 95 years, were systemically healthy Caucasian individuals from Russia. Around 9.7 milliliters of peripheral blood were collected from each donor into EDTA-treated Vacutainer tubes. Ficoll-Paque density-gradient centrifugation was used to isolate PBMCs, with at least 7 million obtained per sample. Total RNA, at least 6 micrograms per sample, was extracted from PBMCs with Trizol reagent. For every donor, an aliquot of PBMCs went through flow cytometry to measure the percentages of naive CD45RAhigh/CD27high T cells. Receptor libraries were prepared by 5' RACE. TCRdb names Illumina HiSeq 2500 as the instrument used. The second PCR ran for about 6 to 11 cycles and used a J-beta primer mix along with a sample-barcoded 5' primer. A template-switch 5' adaptor carrying 12 random nucleotides introduced a unique molecular identifier onto each TCR beta cDNA molecule. Each sample yielded at least 3 million CDR3-containing paired-end reads. First-strand cDNA was synthesized from all RNA with the Mint cDNA synthesis kit, primed by a TRBC-specific oligonucleotide. After uracil-DNA glycosylase treatment, a first 18-cycle PCR used universal primers M1SS and BC2_uni_R on all cDNA. The authors' analysis ran thus. Each sample was normalized by randomly selecting 1 million high-quality reads, each carrying a distinct molecular identifier. Instead of being binned into consensus sequences, reads that shared molecular identifiers were thrown out. CDR3 identification, clonotype clustering and error correction used MiTCR with a Q25 quality threshold and the strictest error-elimination algorithm. A nonparametric unseen species model with Euler transformation was used to estimate a lower bound on total TCR beta diversity. TCRdb reanalyzed the raw reads on its own, using fastp at Q25 for trimming and MiXCR for clone calling, and kept in-frame beta chains. Each CDR3 protein gets just one entry, which takes the most common genes and DNA from the rows behind it. The V and J calls and clone size come from TCRdb's table, not from the authors' own analysis. The sample contains approximately 1.5 million distinct CDR3 sequences, approximately 43% of them found a single time. The leading ten clones occupy around 4% of the sample.

Inclusive of the bounding cysteine and phenylalanine, the CDR3 is 14 residues long. The read is trimmed to its CDR3 DNA, 42 bases read in frame from base 1. V is shortened by 6 bases, J by 4 bases, and the region joining them spans 15 bases. CDR1 and CDR2 are read off the germline V gene as MRHNA and SNTAGT. This clonotype originated in a woman aged 18-29 years in good health. The specimen was blood. This sequence uses TRBV6-4 and TRBJ1-1; matching of 6 bases hints at TRBD1 as the D gene. Read as DNA, the sequence is TGTGCCAGCAGATCAGGGGAAGGGAGCACTGAAGCTTTCTTT. The resulting protein is CASRSGEGSTEAFF.